The clone carrying this TCR beta chain occurred a few times. These data come from a study of response to subunit inactivated influenza vaccine. Unmatched junction bases numbered 10, after V lost 4 bases and J lost 7 bases. The CDR3 totals 17 residues. Germline V gives CDR1 SGHTA, CDR2 FQGNSA. TCRdb independently ran MiXCR on the RT-PCR reads; one entry per CDR3 protein. The data show about 570,000 distinct CDR3 sequences, over 9% seen once. Separately, the same data were catalogued under a study of T cells expressing NK-cell markers. That source notes: TCR beta cDNA was generated via 5'RACE template switching incorporating UMIs. HCMV seropositivity marked seven of the eight sequenced donors; one was seronegative. HCMV specificity was not established for the expanded NKG2C+ T cell clones.

This TCR was recovered from a man aged 45 to 65 who received an inactivated influenza vaccine. Material: PBMCs from blood, obtained on the day of vaccination. V usage is TRBV7-2 and J usage is TRBJ2-1; 13 positions match TRBD2. The DNA for the CDR3 is TGTGCCAGCAGCTACGGGACTAGCGGGATATTTATTAATGAGCAGTTCTTC. Translation: CASSYGTSGIFINEQFF.